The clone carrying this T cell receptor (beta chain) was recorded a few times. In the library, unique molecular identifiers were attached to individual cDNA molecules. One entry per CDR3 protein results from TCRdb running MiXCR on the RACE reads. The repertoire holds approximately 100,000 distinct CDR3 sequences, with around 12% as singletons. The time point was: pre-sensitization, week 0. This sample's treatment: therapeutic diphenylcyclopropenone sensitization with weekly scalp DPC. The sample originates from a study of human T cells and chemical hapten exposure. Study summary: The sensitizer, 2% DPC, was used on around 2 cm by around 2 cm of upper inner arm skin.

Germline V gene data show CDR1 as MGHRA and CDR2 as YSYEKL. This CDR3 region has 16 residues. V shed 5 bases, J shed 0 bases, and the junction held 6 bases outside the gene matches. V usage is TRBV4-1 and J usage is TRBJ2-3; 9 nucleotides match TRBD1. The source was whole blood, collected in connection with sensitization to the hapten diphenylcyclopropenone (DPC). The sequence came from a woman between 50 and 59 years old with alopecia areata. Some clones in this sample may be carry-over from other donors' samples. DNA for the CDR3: TGCGCCAGCAGCTTACGGGACAGGGCTAGCACAGATACGCAGTATTTT. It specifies CASSLRDRASTDTQYF.